The 8 T cell receptor beta chains below were found in one sample sequenced in a study of blood T cell repertoires in COVID-19. Sequencing used immunoSEQ multiplex PCR; TCRdb keeps in-frame clones, though not all of them. Of around 210,000 clones in the sample, 89% were seen once. Source material: PBMCs or T cells enriched from blood (not recorded which). These TCRs come from a woman between 18 and 29 years old who had recovered from COVID-19.

The chain joins TRBV7-9 to TRBJ2-7; D may be TRBD2 (6 bases). Germline V gene lookup returns CDR1 SEHNR and CDR2 FQNEAQ (reference sequence). The ends were cut back, 0 bases at V and 3 bases at J, with 15 bases in the middle. The CDR3 totals 16 residues. The CDR3 nucleotides read TGTGCCAGCAGCTTAGCGAATGGGGGGATCATCTACGAGCAGTACTTC. It encodes CASSLANGGIIYEQYF.

The chain uses TRBV30 and TRBJ1-6; a possible D gene is TRBD1 (5 bases). Germline values: CDR1 GTSNPN, CDR2 SVGIG (reference sequence). V lost 6 bases and J lost 0, with 18 bases in between. The CDR3 sequence is 17 residues long. CDR3 residues: CACTPGLISSYNSPLHF. The CDR3 DNA is TGTGCCTGCACTCCGGGACTCATAAGCTCCTATAATTCACCCCTCCACTTT.

The genes are TRBV28 and TRBJ2-1, with D perhaps matching TRBD2 (6 bases). Germline V gene data show CDR1 as MDHEN and CDR2 as SYDVKM. V was trimmed by 5 bases and J by 9 bases, leaving 17 bases between them. The CDR3 length is 14 residues. As DNA, the CDR3 is TGTGCCAGCAGTCCCCCCGCGGGGCGTGGTGAGCAGTTCTTC. Its protein product is CASSPPAGRGEQFF. The whole variable domain, filled in from reference TRBV28 and TRBJ2-1, reads DVKVTQSSRYLVKRTGEKVFLECVQDMDHENMFWYRQDPGLGLRLIYFSYDVKMKEKGDIPEGYSVSREKKERFSLILESASTNQTSMYLCASSPPAGRGEQFFGPGTRLTVL.

The V call is TRBV3-1 (or the pseudogene TRBV3-2), the J call TRBJ2-7; D may be TRBD1 (6 bases). Germline V lookup: CDR1 LGHDT, CDR2 YNNKEL (reference sequence). V was pared by 1 base and J by 7 bases, with 11 bases between. The CDR3 loop spans 13 amino acids. CDR3 sequence (DNA): TGTGCCAGCAGCCAAGTACAGGGAAGGGAGCAGTACTTC. Its protein is CASSQVQGREQYF.

V usage is TRBV12-5 and J usage is TRBJ1-2; the D gene is possibly TRBD1 (5 bases). The V end lost 3 bases, the J end lost 0 bases, and 8 bases lay between the germline ends. CDR3 length: 14 residues. Germline assignment: CDR1 LGHNT and CDR2 FRNRAP. The DNA for the CDR3 is TGTGCTAGTGGTTTATTGGGGCCTAACTATGGCTACACCTTC. Translation gives CASGLLGPNYGYTF.

The rearrangement joins TRBV4-1 to TRBJ2-3; TRBD1 is a possible D gene (6 bases). CDR1 and CDR2 (germline): MGHRA, YSYEKL. The CDR3 spans 14 residues. Deletions cut 1 base from V and 2 bases from J, with 7 bases between. The CDR3 DNA is TGCGCCAGCAGCCAAGCAGGGGCCACAGATACGCAGTATTTT. This sequence encodes CASSQAGATDTQYF.

The chain carries TRBV24-1 and TRBJ2-3, with 7 bases aligning to TRBD1. Germline CDR1 and CDR2: KGHDR and SFDVKD. This CDR3 is built from 16 residues. Trimming cost V 3 bases and J 0 bases; bases outside gene matches: 5. CDR3 nucleotide sequence: TGTGCCACCAGTGATCGGACAGGCGACAGCACAGATACGCAGTATTTT. Protein product: CATSDRTGDSTDTQYF.

The J gene is TRBJ1-1, the V gene TRBV19; TRBD1 might be the D (6 bases). The CDR3 sequence is 13 residues long. Germline assignment: CDR1 LNHDA and CDR2 SQIVND (reference sequence). V lost 6 bases and J 1 base, leaving 9 bases between the germline ends. The CDR3 reads CASSWTENTEAFF. The CDR3 DNA reads TGTGCCAGTAGCTGGACAGAGAACACTGAAGCTTTCTTT. The full variable domain, its missing parts supplied by reference TRBV19 and TRBJ1-1, is DGGITQSPKYLFRKEGQNVTLSCEQNLNHDAMYWYRQDPGQGLRLIYYSQIVNDFQKGDIAEGYSVSREKKESFPLTVTSAQKNPTAFYLCASSWTENTEAFFGQGTRLTVV.